One sample yielded the 16 T cell receptor beta chains listed below, sequenced in a study of cytomegalovirus exposure and HLA in healthy donors. The study ran its PCR with 60 Vbeta and 13 Jbeta primers. Using immunoSEQ multiplex PCR, the repertoire was profiled, and TCRdb retains in-frame clones only, with some absent. The sample gives fewer than 200,000 clones, 75% to 85% of which show up once; 4% to 5% is in the top ten. The specimen was PBMCs. Receptors originate from a young man in good health and CMV-seronegative.

The DNA for the CDR3 is TGTGCCAGCAGTTCTCGGGTCGGTTCCTACGAGCAGTACTTC. Translating it yields CASSSRVGSYEQYF. The V call is TRBV27, the J call TRBJ2-7; D is undetermined. Germline assignment: CDR1 MNHEY and CDR2 SMNVEV (reference sequence). The V end lost 4 bases, the J end lost 1 base, and 11 bases lay between the germline ends. The CDR3 extends over 14 amino acids.

The rearrangement joins TRBV5-4 to TRBJ1-2; 8 bases are shared with TRBD1. V gave up 2 bases and J gave up 8 bases; unmatched junction bases: 5. Germline CDR1 SGHNT, CDR2 YYREEE (reference sequence). This CDR3 spans 13 amino acids. This CDR3 reads CASSLAGGQGYTF. The CDR3 DNA reads as TGTGCCAGCAGCTTAGCAGGGGGCCAAGGCTACACCTTC. The complete variable domain, with remaining parts taken from reference TRBV5-4 and TRBJ1-2, reads ETGVTQSPTHLIKTRGQQVTLRCSSQSGHNTVSWYQQALGQGPQFIFQYYREEENGRGNFPPRFSGLQFPNYSSELNVNALELDDSALYLCASSLAGGQGYTFGSGTRLTVV.

About this clone itself: The same CDR3 can be traced to other DNA sequences in this sample. V gene TRBV27 combines with J gene TRBJ2-7; 7 bases align to TRBD2. Per germline, CDR1 MNHEY and CDR2 SMNVEV (reference sequence). V dropped 3 bases and J dropped 3; count of bases not matched to a gene: 2. The CDR3 length is 13 residues. Written as DNA, the CDR3 is TGTGCCAGCAGTTTTTCGGGGGGCTACGAGCAGTACTTC. Encoded protein: CASSFSGGYEQYF.

The chain couples TRBV27 to TRBJ1-2; TRBD1 matches 7 bases. There are 14 residues in the CDR3. CDR1 is MNHEY and CDR2 is SMNVEV in the germline V gene (reference sequence). Unmatched junction bases numbered 10, after V lost 6 bases and J lost 6 bases. The CDR3 here is CASSPLRTGHGYTF. CDR3 nucleotide sequence: TGTGCCAGCAGCCCGCTCAGGACAGGTCATGGCTACACCTTC.

V usage is TRBV29-1 and J usage is TRBJ1-3; TRBD1 might be the D (5 bases). The V end lost 7 bases, the J end lost 0 bases, and 16 bases lay between the germline ends. Per germline, CDR1 SQVTM and CDR2 ANQGSEA. There are 15 residues in the CDR3. The CDR3 region is CSGGEGTNSGNTIYF. DNA for the CDR3: TGCAGCGGGGGGGAAGGGACTAACTCTGGAAACACCATATATTTT.

The chain combines TRBV2 with TRBJ2-5, with TRBD2 matching over 11 bases. This CDR3 is 15 amino acids long. Trimming took 6 bases from V and 3 from J; bases not matched to a gene: 6. Germline V gene data show CDR1 as SNHLY and CDR2 as FYNNEI. As DNA, the CDR3 is TGTGCCAGCAGCGAGACTAGCGGGGTGAAAGAGACCCAGTACTTC. Amino acid sequence: CASSETSGVKETQYF. The variable domain in full, completed from reference TRBV2 and TRBJ2-5, reads EPEVTQTPSHQVTQMGQEVILRCVPISNHLYFYWYRQILGQKVEFLVSFYNNEISEKSEIFDDQFSVERPDGSNFTLKIRSTKLEDSAMYFCASSETSGVKETQYFGPGTRLLVL.

The CDR3: CSAQGQGNTEAFF. CDR3 nucleotide sequence: TGCAGCGCGCAGGGACAGGGGAACACTGAAGCTTTCTTT. The chain carries TRBV29-1 and TRBJ1-1; 9 positions agree with TRBD1. Germline trimming cut 7 bases from V and 1 base from J; bases unmatched to any gene: 4. The CDR3 has 13 residues. Germline V CDR1 and CDR2: SQVTM, ANQGSEA.

The V call is TRBV19, the J call TRBJ1-5; D gene ambiguous. The germline V and J ends were trimmed by 3 bases and 3 bases, with 12 bases remaining between them. Germline V lookup: CDR1 LNHDA, CDR2 SQIVND (reference sequence). The CDR3 consists of 15 residues. The CDR3 spells CASSIVTALNQPQHF. For the CDR3, the DNA is TGTGCCAGTAGTATCGTAACCGCGCTCAATCAGCCCCAGCATTTT.

A note on this clone: The germline gene is not matched at one end of the junction; a read error may be the cause. CDR3 nucleotide sequence: TGCAGCGTCGCGGACAGACTCTCTGGAAGCACCATATATTTT. It codes for CSVADRLSGSTIYF. V is TRBV29-1 and J is TRBJ1-3, with a possible D match to TRBD1 (6 bases). Per the germline V gene, CDR1 is SQVTM and CDR2 is ANQGSEA. The CDR3 contains 14 residues.

The chain has TRBV19 and TRBJ1-1; a weak D match, TRBD1 (5 bases). CDR3 size: 13 residues. V gave up 8 bases and J gave up 0 bases, with 10 bases separating them. Germline-derived CDR1 and CDR2 are LNHDA and SQIVND (reference sequence). In nucleotides, the CDR3 is TGTGCCAGTCGTCGACAGCTGAACACTGAAGCTTTCTTT. As protein: CASRRQLNTEAFF.

This clone was recorded only once. The CDR3 sequence is CASTPGQGAGTQYF. DNA of the CDR3: TGTGCCAGCACGCCGGGACAGGGGGCTGGGACCCAGTACTTC. This chain joins TRBV27 and TRBJ2-5, with TRBD1 identical over 12 bases. V shed 7 bases and J 7 bases; nucleotides not matched to a gene: 7. Germline CDR1 reads MNHEY; CDR2 reads SMNVEV (reference sequence). This CDR3 region has 14 residues.

In this sample, this clone turned up once. The chain is built from TRBV7-9 and TRBJ2-7; 9 bases are a match to TRBD2. CDR3 length equals 15 residues. V was clipped by 5 bases and J by 0 bases; unmatched bases: 5. Germline CDR1 is SEHNR and CDR2 is FQNEAQ (reference sequence). CDR3 bases: TGTGCCAGCAGCGACTTAGCGGGAGCCTCCTACGAGCAGTACTTC. Protein sequence: CASSDLAGASYEQYF.

J is TRBJ1-5 and V is TRBV27, with D possibly TRBD1 on 6 matching bases. Germline lookup yields CDR1 MNHEY and CDR2 SMNVEV (reference sequence). The CDR3 spans 15 residues. Trimming stripped 4 bases from V and 0 bases from J, with 10 bases between. The CDR3 loop is CASSSGQNSNQPQHF. The CDR3 bases are TGTGCCAGCAGTTCCGGACAGAATAGCAATCAGCCCCAGCATTTT.

The V gene is TRBV5-4, the J gene TRBJ1-1; no clear D. This CDR3 spans 15 amino acids. The germline gives CDR1 SGHNT, CDR2 YYREEE (reference sequence). V dropped 0 bases and J dropped 6 bases, with 15 bases sitting between them. Here the CDR3 DNA reads TGTGCCAGCAGCTTGGCCATGCGGGCAGACGCTGAAGCTTTCTTT. This gives the protein CASSLAMRADAEAFF.

This chain links TRBV5-1 with TRBJ1-5; D not resolved. The CDR3 consists of 17 residues. From germline, CDR1 is SGHRS and CDR2 YFSETQ. The ends were cut back, 0 bases at V and 2 bases at J, with 15 bases in the middle. CDR3 in amino acids: CASSLGPTGSGNQPQHF. The CDR3 nucleotides are TGCGCCAGCAGCTTGGGGCCCACGGGAAGCGGCAATCAGCCCCAGCATTTT.

The chain is built from TRBV29-1 and TRBJ1-1; tentative D call: TRBD1 (6 bases). The CDR3 is 12 amino acids. The V end was cut by 6 bases, the J end by 11 bases, with 19 bases between. The germline V gene encodes CDR1 SQVTM and CDR2 ANQGSEA. The CDR3 loop reads CSVQGITGDAFF. The CDR3, as DNA: TGCAGCGTCCAGGGGATTACGGGCGACGCTTTCTTT.